This T cell receptor (beta chain) is from a study of identical twins. This clonotype was seen a few times. Its specificity is unknown. Overall study results and limits: With beta out-of-frame sequences, excess sharing by twins was weaker. A lower insertion count was a feature of abundant cord blood beta clonotypes, with no such feature in memory repertoires. Researchers caution that invariant MAIT and iNKT cells could partly confound zero-insertion analyses.

In TCRdb, the 5' RACE reads were re-called with MiXCR into one record per CDR3 protein. The repertoire holds about 530,000 distinct CDR3 sequences, with 12% to 15% as singletons. The same data also contributed to another study, on yellow fever vaccine responses in identical twins.

This clonotype was obtained from a woman in her late teens or twenties in good health. Sequenced input: CD4+ T cells sorted from blood.

CDR3 loop: CASSKRSTGGPNEQFF. The CDR3 bases are TGTGCCAGCAGCAAACGTTCGACGGGGGGTCCCAATGAGCAGTTCTTC. V is TRBV21-1 and J is TRBJ2-1; the D segment call TRBD1 is taken from the table without a DNA check. TRBV21-1 is marked as a pseudogene. The CDR3 is 16 amino acids.